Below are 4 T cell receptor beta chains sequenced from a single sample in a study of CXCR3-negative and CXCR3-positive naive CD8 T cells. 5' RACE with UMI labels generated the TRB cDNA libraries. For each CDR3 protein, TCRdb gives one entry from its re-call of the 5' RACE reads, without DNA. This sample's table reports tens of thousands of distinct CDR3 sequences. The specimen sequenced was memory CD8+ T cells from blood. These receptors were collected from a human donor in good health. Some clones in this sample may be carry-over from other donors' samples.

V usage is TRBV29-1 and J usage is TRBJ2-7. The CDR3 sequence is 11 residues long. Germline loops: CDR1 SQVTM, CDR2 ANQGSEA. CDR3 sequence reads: CSVVSGYEQYF.

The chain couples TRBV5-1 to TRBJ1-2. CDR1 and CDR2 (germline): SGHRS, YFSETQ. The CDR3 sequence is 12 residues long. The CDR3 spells CASSLARDGYTF.

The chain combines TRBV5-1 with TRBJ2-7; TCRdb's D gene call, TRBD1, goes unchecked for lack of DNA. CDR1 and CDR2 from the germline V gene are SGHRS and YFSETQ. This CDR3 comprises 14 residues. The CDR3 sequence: CASSLGQGNNEQYF. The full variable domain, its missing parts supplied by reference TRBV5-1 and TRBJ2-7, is KAGVTQTPRYLIKTRGQQVTLSCSPISGHRSVSWYQQTPGQGLQFLFEYFSETQRNKGNFPGRFSGRQFSNSRSEMNVSTLELGDSALYLCASSLGQGNNEQYFGPGTRLTVT.

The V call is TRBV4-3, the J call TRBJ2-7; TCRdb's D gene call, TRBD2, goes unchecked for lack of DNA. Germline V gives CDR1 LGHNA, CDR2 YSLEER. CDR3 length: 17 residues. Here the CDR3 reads CASSPSGGANKKGEQYF.